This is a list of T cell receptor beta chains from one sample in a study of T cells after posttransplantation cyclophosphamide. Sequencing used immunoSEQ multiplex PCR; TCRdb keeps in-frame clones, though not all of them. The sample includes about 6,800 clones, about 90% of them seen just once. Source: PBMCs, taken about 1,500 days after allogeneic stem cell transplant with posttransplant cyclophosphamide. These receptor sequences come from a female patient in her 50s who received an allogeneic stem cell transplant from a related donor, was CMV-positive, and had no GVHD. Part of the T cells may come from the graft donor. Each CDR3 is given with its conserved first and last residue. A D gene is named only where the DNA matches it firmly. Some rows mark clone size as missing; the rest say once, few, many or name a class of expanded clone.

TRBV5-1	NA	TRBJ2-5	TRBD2	TGCGCCAGCAGCCGGGCGCGGGAGGGTGAGCTGTACTTC	CASSRAREGELYF
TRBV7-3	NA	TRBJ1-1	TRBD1	TGTGCCAGCAGCAGACAGGGGGCGAACACTGAAGCTTTCTTT	CASSRQGANTEAFF
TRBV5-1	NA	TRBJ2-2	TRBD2	TGCGCCAGCAGCTTGTTACTAGCGGGAGACACCGGGGAGCTGTTTTTT	CASSLLLAGDTGELFF
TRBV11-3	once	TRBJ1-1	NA	TGTGCCAGCAGCTTCGGGGGTTCTGTGACTGAAGCTTTCTTT	CASSFGGSVTEAFF
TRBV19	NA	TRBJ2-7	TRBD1	TGTGCCTTTATAGGACAGGGCTTTTCCTACGAGCAGTACTTC	CAFIGQGFSYEQYF
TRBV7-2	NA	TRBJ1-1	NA	TGTGCCAGCAGCTTAGGAGGGGGGGGCACTGAAGCTTTCTTT	CASSLGGGGTEAFF
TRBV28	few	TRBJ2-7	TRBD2	TGTGCCAGCAGCCCGGGACTAGCGGGGTTCTACGAGCAGTACTTC	CASSPGLAGFYEQYF
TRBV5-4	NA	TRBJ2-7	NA	TGTGCCAGCAGCTTCTTCAGGGTCATCGACGAGCAGTACTTC	CASSFFRVIDEQYF
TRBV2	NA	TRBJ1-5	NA	TGTGCCAGCAGTCCCCAAAGCAATCAGCCCCAGCATTTT	CASSPQSNQPQHF
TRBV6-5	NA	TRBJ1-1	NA	TGTGCCAGCAGTACCACGACAGGGAACACTGAAGCTTTCTTT	CASSTTTGNTEAFF